The table lists the clone carrying this T cell receptor (beta chain) with a few counts. The antigen is unknown. Researchers report isolating at least 7 million PBMCs per sample. These data originate in a study of blood T cells in healthy people across ages. Study findings and constraints: A greater number of naive CD4+ cells and higher diversity distinguished long-lived donors from aged donors.

The ends lost 7 bases at V and 2 bases at J; junction bases unmatched: 7. The CDR3 extends over 14 amino acids. Germline V gene lookup returns CDR1 MDHEN and CDR2 SYDVKM. Primers used in a second PCR of roughly 7 to 12 cycles were a sample-barcoded 5' primer and a J-beta primer mix. TCRdb reprocessed the 5' RACE reads with MiXCR, giving one entry per CDR3 protein. Of roughly 730,000 distinct CDR3 sequences in the sample, about 61% were seen once. This chain joins TRBV28 and TRBJ2-7; 8 bases fit TRBD2. The sample consisted of blood. This TCR was recovered from a man aged 40-49 years in good health. The CDR3 sequence: CASTASGSPYEQYF. CDR3 sequence (DNA): TGTGCCAGCACTGCTAGCGGGTCGCCCTACGAGCAGTACTTC.